This entry lists 18 T cell receptor beta chains sequenced from one sample in a study of beta chain features in type 1 diabetes. These TCRs' antigens remain unknown. Whole-study results and caveats: TCRB CDR3s from Type 1 diabetes patients were moderately but significantly shorter in all four CD4+ subsets.

The study reverse transcribed the entire isolated RNA, so it sequenced expressed TCRB transcripts. The repertoire was sequenced with immunoSEQ multiplex PCR; TCRdb's copy has only in-frame clones and lacks some. The sample gives 17,000 or so clones, about 70% of which show up once; roughly 0.84% is in the top ten. The sample comprised stem cell memory CD4+ T cells from blood. These TCRs come from a man younger than 45 with type 1 diabetes.

This CDR3 reads CASTSGTRAYNEQFF. The CDR3 region has the DNA TGTGCCAGCACCTCCGGGACTAGGGCCTACAATGAGCAGTTCTTC. This rearrangement joins TRBV5-6 to TRBJ2-1, with TRBD2 matching 8 bases. This CDR3 is 15 amino acids long. The V gene end was trimmed by 6 bases and the J gene end by 2 bases; junction bases not matched to a gene: 7. Germline V gives CDR1 SGHDT, CDR2 YYEEEE.

The rearrangement joins TRBV5-4 to TRBJ1-2; D is unclear. The CDR3 extends over 13 amino acids. V shed 0 bases and J shed 9 bases, with 12 bases lying between them. Germline CDR1 reads SGHNT; CDR2 reads YYREEE (reference sequence). CDR3 nucleotides: TGTGCCAGCAGCTTGGGTGGCGGGTGGAGCTACACCTTC. Its protein product is CASSLGGGWSYTF.

The rearrangement uses TRBV5-6 and TRBJ1-4; 9 bases map to TRBD1. Germline trimming cut 4 bases from V and 7 bases from J; bases unmatched to any gene: 2. This CDR3 is 13 amino acids long. Per germline, CDR1 SGHDT and CDR2 YYEEEE. CDR3 region: CASSRTGVEKLFF. The CDR3 bases are TGTGCCAGCAGCCGGACAGGGGTTGAAAAACTGTTTTTT. The full variable domain, completed using reference TRBV5-6 and TRBJ1-4, is DAGVTQSPTHLIKTRGQQVTLRCSPKSGHDTVSWYQQALGQGPQFIFQYYEEEERQRGNFPDRFSGHQFPNYSSELNVNALLLGDSALYLCASSRTGVEKLFFGSGTQLSVL.

This rearrangement joins TRBV7-2 to TRBJ2-1; TRBD2 agrees at 13 bases. Germline V gene lookup returns CDR1 SGHTA and CDR2 FQGNSA. The J segment lost 7 bases and the V segment lost 5 bases, leaving 5 bases of the junction unmatched. This CDR3 spans 15 amino acids. CDR3 bases: TGTGCCAGCAGCCGGACTAGCGGGGGACGAAATGAGCAGTTCTTC. Amino acid sequence: CASSRTSGGRNEQFF.

Written as DNA, the CDR3 is TGTGCCAGCAGCACATACACCGGGGAGCTGTTTTTT. Translated, it gives CASSTYTGELFF. This rearrangement joins TRBV7-3 to TRBJ2-2; D gene ambiguous. Germline CDR1 reads SGHTA; CDR2 reads FQGTGA. V was cut by 5 bases and J by 3 bases, with 4 bases left in between. This CDR3 spans 12 amino acids. The full variable domain, rest sourced from reference TRBV7-3 and TRBJ2-2, is GAGVSQTPSNKVTEKGKYVELRCDPISGHTALYWYRQSLGQGPEFLIYFQGTGAADDSGLPNDRFFAVRPEGSVSTLKIQRTERGDSAVYLCASSTYTGELFFGEGSRLTVL.

The chain is built from TRBV10-3 and TRBJ1-4; 7 positions agree with TRBD1. Trimming cost V 5 bases and J 8 bases; bases outside gene matches: 8. Looked up from germline, CDR1 is ENHRY and CDR2 is SYGVKD. The CDR3 extends over 14 amino acids. The CDR3 DNA sequence: TGTGCCATCAGTACCGCTCAGGGGGAAGAAAAACTGTTTTTT. Translating it yields CAISTAQGEEKLFF.

In DNA form, the CDR3 reads TGTGCCAGCAGTGAAGGGAGCCAAGAGACCCAGTACTTC. It translates to CASSEGSQETQYF. The chain is built from TRBV2 and TRBJ2-5; D gene unclear. There are 13 residues in the CDR3. The germline V gene encodes CDR1 SNHLY and CDR2 FYNNEI. With 1 base removed from V and 1 base from J, the gap between germline ends came to 4 bases.

The chain combines TRBV5-1 with TRBJ2-3; D is perhaps TRBD2 (5 bases). Trimming removed 3 bases at V and 4 bases at J, with 9 bases between. CDR1 is SGHRS and CDR2 is YFSETQ in the germline V gene. The CDR3 has 13 residues. The DNA of the CDR3 is TGCGCCAGCAGCTCCGTGGAGGCAGATACGCAGTATTTT. It specifies CASSSVEADTQYF.

This chain connects TRBV28 to TRBJ2-1; possible D gene TRBD1, 5 bases. The V gene lost 7 bases and the J gene lost 4 bases, with 14 bases spanning the gap. This CDR3 region has 14 residues. Per the germline V gene, CDR1 is MDHEN and CDR2 is SYDVKM. Written as DNA, the CDR3 is TGTGCCAGCACCCCCCTGGGGCCATACAATGAGCAGTTCTTC. This codes for CASTPLGPYNEQFF.

The CDR3, as DNA: TGTGCCTGGAGTGTAGGGGGTAGCACAGATACGCAGTATTTT. It specifies CAWSVGGSTDTQYF. The J gene is TRBJ2-3, the V gene TRBV30; D perhaps matches TRBD1 (6 bases). This CDR3 contains 14 residues. Germline lookup yields CDR1 GTSNPN and CDR2 SVGIG (reference sequence). Trimming stripped 0 bases from V and 0 bases from J, with 7 bases between.

This CDR3 is CASSARLGTYRSPLHF. In DNA, the CDR3 is TGCGCCAGCAGCGCCCGCTTAGGGACTTACAGGTCACCCCTCCACTTT. The chain is built from TRBV4-3 and TRBJ1-6, with TRBD1 as a possible D gene (5 bases). Germline CDR1 and CDR2: LGHNA and YSLEER. This CDR3 region has 16 residues. V dropped 5 bases and J dropped 10 bases, with 21 bases sitting between them.

The genes are TRBV9 and TRBJ2-5; D is perhaps TRBD2 (5 bases). With 3 bases removed from V and 5 bases from J, the gap between germline ends came to 14 bases. The CDR3 runs to 14 residues. From germline, CDR1 is SGDLS and CDR2 YYNGEE. The CDR3 region is CASSATGRRETQYF. The CDR3 bases are TGTGCCAGCAGCGCGACGGGCCGGAGGGAGACCCAGTACTTC. The complete variable domain, with remaining parts taken from reference TRBV9 and TRBJ2-5, reads DSGVTQTPKHLITATGQRVTLRCSPRSGDLSVYWYQQSLDQGLQFLIQYYNGEERAKGNILERFSAQQFPDLHSELNLSSLELGDSALYFCASSATGRRETQYFGPGTRLLVL.

This rearrangement joins TRBV10-3 to TRBJ2-3; D possibly corresponds to TRBD1 (5 bases). Germline V gene lookup returns CDR1 ENHRY and CDR2 SYGVKD. CDR3 length: 13 residues. V gave up 3 bases and J gave up 4 bases, with 8 bases separating them. The CDR3 sequence: CAISEGDPDTQYF. As DNA, the CDR3 is TGTGCCATCAGTGAAGGGGATCCAGATACGCAGTATTTT.

The chain carries TRBV4-1 and TRBJ2-2, with D perhaps matching TRBD2 (6 bases). Per germline, CDR1 MGHRA and CDR2 YSYEKL. There are 18 residues in the CDR3. The V and J ends lost 2 bases and 1 base respectively, with 17 bases between them. The CDR3 loop is CASSQQVLGGVNTGELFF. The CDR3 DNA is TGCGCCAGCAGCCAACAGGTTCTAGGCGGGGTGAACACCGGGGAGCTGTTTTTT.

J is TRBJ1-5 and V is TRBV7-2; TRBD1 is a possible D gene (5 bases). The CDR3 length is 18 residues. The germline CDR1 and CDR2 sequences are SGHTA and FQGNSA. V was shortened by 0 bases and J by 0 bases, with 15 bases between the two germline ends. The CDR3 DNA sequence: TGTGCCAGCAGCTTAGCTGAGGCAGGGTATGATAGCAATCAGCCCCAGCATTTT. Encoded protein: CASSLAEAGYDSNQPQHF.

V gene TRBV2 combines with J gene TRBJ2-5; the match to TRBD2 covers 10 bases. The CDR3 extends over 18 amino acids. V shed 0 bases, J shed 4 bases, and the junction held 11 bases outside the gene matches. Looked up from germline, CDR1 is SNHLY and CDR2 is FYNNEI. The CDR3 spells CASSEALVLAGEGETQYF. The CDR3 nucleotides read TGTGCCAGCAGTGAAGCGCTTGTTCTAGCGGGGGAGGGAGAGACCCAGTACTTC.

This chain joins TRBV30 and TRBJ2-2; 7 bases agree with TRBD2. The CDR3 totals 13 residues. The V segment lost 0 bases and the J segment 7 bases; nucleotides outside the gene matches: 2. CDR1 is GTSNPN and CDR2 is SVGIG in the germline V gene (reference sequence). The CDR3 nucleotides are TGTGCCTGGAGTGTAGCGGGGAGCGGGGAGCTGTTTTTT. This encodes CAWSVAGSGELFF.

The chain couples TRBV18 to TRBJ2-1, with D unresolved. Trimming took 2 bases from V and 2 from J, leaving 13 bases between them. This CDR3 has 16 residues. Germline assignment: CDR1 KGHSH and CDR2 LQKENI. CDR3 amino acids: CASSPDGLVTYNEQFF. DNA of the CDR3: TGTGCCAGCTCACCAGACGGGTTGGTCACCTACAATGAGCAGTTCTTC.